This TCR beta chain came from a study of blood T cell repertoires in COVID-19. As for the study in general: Samples representing acute and convalescent COVID-19 were sourced from the United States, Italy and Spain. T cells, B-cell-depleted T cells, or PBMCs provided the cDNA or gDNA that served as material.

V gave up 0 bases and J gave up 8 bases, with 10 bases separating them. The CDR3 consists of 13 residues. Per the germline V gene, CDR1 is LNHNV and CDR2 is YYDKDF (reference sequence). In the original analysis: Estimation of nucleated cell counts was performed using reference gene primer amplification. Using immunoSEQ multiplex PCR, the repertoire was profiled, and TCRdb retains in-frame clones only, with some absent. V and J calls and clone size follow that table, whereas D and trimming were derived from the DNA. There are about 180,000 clones in the sample; 80% to 90% occur only once, and roughly 2% lies in the top ten.

The chain uses TRBV15 and TRBJ1-2; weak D call: TRBD1 (5 bases). The sequenced material came from peripheral blood. The sequence came from a man aged 18 to 35 who had recovered from COVID-19. The CDR3 nucleotides are TGTGCCACCAGCAGAGATAGGGGTAGCGGCTACACCTTC. Amino acids: CATSRDRGSGYTF.